The 8 T cell receptor beta chains in this list originate from one sample, sequenced in a study of blood T cell repertoires in COVID-19. Clones were sequenced by immunoSEQ multiplex PCR, and TCRdb holds only the in-frame ones, with some missing. The sample includes some 250,000 clones, approximately 80% of them seen just once. The sequenced sample was PBMCs or T cells enriched from blood (not recorded which). The receptor set was obtained from a man aged 35-49 years who had recovered from COVID-19.

V is TRBV9 and J is TRBJ1-4; no firm D call. Per germline, CDR1 SGDLS and CDR2 YYNGEE. CDR3 length: 12 amino acids. V lost 3 bases and J 9 bases, leaving 9 bases between the germline ends. In DNA form, the CDR3 reads TGTGCCAGCAGCGACGGAGGGCAAAAACTGTTTTTT. Its protein is CASSDGGQKLFF.

This chain links TRBV5-1 with TRBJ2-1; D might be TRBD2 (5 bases). Trimming left V 1 base short and J 6 bases short, with 11 bases between. From germline, CDR1 is SGHRS and CDR2 YFSETQ. This CDR3 has 14 residues. The CDR3 reads CASSLLASSNEQFF. Written as DNA, the CDR3 is TGCGCCAGCAGCTTGCTAGCCTCGAGCAATGAGCAGTTCTTC.

This clone was found once. The chain carries TRBV30 and TRBJ2-3; TRBD2 agrees at 9 bases. The germline V gene has CDR1 GTSNPN and CDR2 SVGIG (reference sequence). The ends lost 3 bases at V and 5 bases at J; junction bases unmatched: 6. The CDR3 contains 14 residues. This CDR3 reads CAWRRGLAIDTQYF. CDR3 sequence (DNA): TGTGCCTGGAGAAGGGGACTAGCTATAGATACGCAGTATTTT.

This clone has just a few counts. The gene calls are TRBV2 and TRBJ2-4, with 10 nucleotides matching TRBD1. Germline CDR1 SNHLY, CDR2 FYNNEI. The CDR3 is 15 residues long. The J segment lost 13 bases and the V segment lost 6 bases, leaving 15 bases of the junction unmatched. CDR3 coding DNA: TGTGCCAGCAGCGCAACGACAGGGGGCGTTGGCTCCCAGTACTTC. This codes for CASSATTGGVGSQYF.

The rearrangement joins TRBV28 to TRBJ2-7; TRBD1 agrees at 8 bases. This CDR3 contains 14 residues. Trimming removed 1 base from V and 4 bases from J; junction bases left unmatched: 3. CDR1 and CDR2 from the germline V gene are MDHEN and SYDVKM. DNA of the CDR3: TGTGCCAGCAGTTTATCGAACAGGGGGTACGAGCAGTACTTC. It is translated as CASSLSNRGYEQYF.

The chain has TRBV15 and TRBJ2-1, with 8 positions matching TRBD2. V lost 11 bases to trimming and J lost 8 bases; unmatched junction nucleotides: 11. CDR1 is LNHNV, CDR2 YYDKDF, per germline (reference sequence). CDR3 length equals 13 residues. The chain's CDR3 is CACGRRRQDEQFF. CDR3 bases: TGTGCCTGCGGGAGGAGACGCCAGGATGAGCAGTTCTTC.

The CDR3, as DNA: TGTGCCAGCAGTTCGCAACAGGGGTTGGTAGGCTACACCTTC. As protein: CASSSQQGLVGYTF. The V gene is TRBV5-4, the J gene TRBJ1-2, with TRBD1 matching 7 bases. Trimming removed 5 bases from V and 8 bases from J; junction bases left unmatched: 12. Germline CDR1 is SGHNT and CDR2 is YYREEE (reference sequence). The length of the CDR3 is 14 residues. The variable domain in full, with the rest retrieved from reference TRBV5-4 and TRBJ1-2, is ETGVTQSPTHLIKTRGQQVTLRCSSQSGHNTVSWYQQALGQGPQFIFQYYREEENGRGNFPPRFSGLQFPNYSSELNVNALELDDSALYLCASSSQQGLVGYTFGSGTRLTVV.

This chain links TRBV9 with TRBJ1-1, with a possible D match to TRBD1 (6 bases). Germline-derived CDR1 and CDR2 are SGDLS and YYNGEE. Between the trimmed V and J ends, which lost 4 bases and 8 bases, there was a span of 21 bases. CDR3 size: 15 residues. Here the CDR3 reads CASSPRSGARMEAFF. In DNA form, the CDR3 reads TGTGCCAGCAGCCCCAGGTCAGGGGCGCGCATGGAAGCTTTCTTT.